The table lists the clone carrying this T cell receptor (beta chain) with a few counts. Its antigen is unidentified. The repertoire was sequenced with immunoSEQ multiplex PCR; TCRdb's copy has only in-frame clones and lacks some. The table shows thousands of clones, with 82% occurring only once. The data were taken from a study of immune evolution from preneoplasia to lung adenocarcinoma. The wider study: HLA loss of heterozygosity: 5.5% to 8.5% AIS, over 12% MIA, roughly 35% ADC, none AAH. Overall study results and limits: Highest clonality occurred in KRAS-mutant, not EGFR-mutant or double wild-type, nodules.

V was shortened by 3 bases and J by 1 base, with 4 bases between the two germline ends. The CDR3 is made up of 13 amino acids. CDR1 LNHDA and CDR2 SQIVND come from the germline V gene (reference sequence). This clonotype originated in a person aged 70 to 85 with lung adenocarcinoma. This chain joins TRBV19 and TRBJ1-5; D is ambiguous. The sequenced material came from FFPE minimally invasive lung adenocarcinoma tissue. The CDR3: CASSITSNQPQHF. The CDR3 nucleotides are TGTGCCAGTAGTATTACGAGCAATCAGCCCCAGCATTTT. Supplemented by reference TRBV19 and TRBJ1-5, the full variable domain reads DGGITQSPKYLFRKEGQNVTLSCEQNLNHDAMYWYRQDPGQGLRLIYYSQIVNDFQKGDIAEGYSVSREKKESFPLTVTSAQKNPTAFYLCASSITSNQPQHFGDGTRLSIL.